This T cell receptor (beta chain) was observed in a study of spatial heterogeneity in lung cancer. About the study: Detected beta-chain sequences consistently exceeded alpha-chain sequences.

Specified time point: sample taken at primary tumor resection. The study sequenced unsorted whole RNA from tumor, nontumor lung or frozen PBMC. A single record per CDR3 protein comes from TCRdb applying MiXCR to the 5' RACE reads. The table has 2,000 to 2,500 distinct CDR3 sequences, around 21% seen once. The V gene end was trimmed by 4 bases and the J gene end by 0 bases; junction bases not matched to a gene: 6. This CDR3 is built from 17 residues. This clonotype is deemed medium-sized. This specimen consisted of PBMCs, obtained at surgery. The origin of this receptor is a male donor with early-stage non-small cell lung cancer. The chain joins TRBV12-3 or TRBV12-4 to TRBJ2-6; 7 bases are a match to TRBD1. The DNA of the CDR3 is TGTGCCAGCAGTTCTCGAACAGGGGTCTCTGGGGCCAACGTCCTGACTTTC. Its translation is CASSSRTGVSGANVLTF.